The rows below give T cell receptor beta chains drawn from one sample of a study of blood T cell repertoires in COVID-19. The protocol was immunoSEQ multiplex PCR, while the TCRdb copy is restricted to in-frame clones and leaves out a portion. The repertoire holds about 200,000 clones, with approximately 83% as singletons. The specimen sequenced was peripheral blood. These receptors originate from a man aged 55 to 70 with acute or convalescent COVID-19. CDR3s include the opening cysteine and the closing phenylalanine or tryptophan. Fields, in order: V gene, J gene, D gene, clone size, CDR3 DNA, CDR3 protein. D genes are given only for firm matches. Where a row states a size, it is once, few, many or the class of an expanded clone; other rows omit it.

TRBV2	TRBJ1-2	NA	NA	TGTGCCAGCAGTGAGACAGCTCTGGGCTACACCTTC	CASSETALGYTF
TRBV19	TRBJ1-5	NA	NA	TGTGCCAGTACCGGGAGGAGTCAGCCCCAGCATTTT	CASTGRSQPQHF
TRBV28	TRBJ2-1	TRBD2	NA	TGTGCCAGCATCCTAAGCGGAGATACCGGGGGGGGTTGGAATGAGCAGTTCTTC	CASILSGDTGGGWNEQFF
TRBV6-5	TRBJ2-1	TRBD2	few	TGTGCCAGCAGTCCCCGCGGGGGACTAGCGGGAGTGGCGATCTTC	CASSPRGGLAGVAIF
TRBV9	TRBJ2-1	NA	NA	TGTGCCAGCAGCGGTAGCCGGGAGCAGTTCTTC	CASSGSREQFF
TRBV28	TRBJ2-7	NA	NA	TGTGCCAGCAGTTTATTGGGCGCCCCCTACGAGCAGTACTTC	CASSLLGAPYEQYF
TRBV25-1	TRBJ2-3	TRBD1	NA	TGTGCCAGCAGTATGGACAGGGATAGCACAGATACGCAGTATTTT	CASSMDRDSTDTQYF
TRBV7-6	TRBJ1-2	NA	NA	TGTGCCAGCAGCTCATTCACCGGGAGCTCCTACTATGGCTACACCTTC	CASSSFTGSSYYGYTF
TRBV7-9	TRBJ2-1	TRBD1	NA	TGTGCCAGCAGCTTAGGGACAGGCATATACAATGAGCAGTTCTTC	CASSLGTGIYNEQFF
TRBV27	TRBJ2-7	TRBD1	NA	TGTGCCAGCAGTCCTGGACAGGGGGCGCTGGGGTTTTACGAGCAGTACTTC	CASSPGQGALGFYEQYF
TRBV11-2	TRBJ2-1	NA	NA	TGTGCCAGCAGCCTAGCGGGGCAGGGGGCTGGAAGTGAGCAGTTCTTC	CASSLAGQGAGSEQFF
TRBV28	TRBJ1-1	NA	NA	TGTGCCAGCAGGATCGGGGGGATGGAGACTGAAGCTTTCTTT	CASRIGGMETEAFF
TRBV2	TRBJ2-7	NA	NA	TGTGCCAGCGGGAGAGGGGGTTCCTACGAGCAGTACTTC	CASGRGGSYEQYF
TRBV6-6	TRBJ2-1	NA	NA	TGTGCCAGCAGTTACTCCGGGGGAGCTAGGGATGAGCAGTTCTTC	CASSYSGGARDEQFF
TRBV2	TRBJ1-1	NA	NA	TGTGCCAGCACCGAGGGACTCACTGAAGCTTTCTTT	CASTEGLTEAFF
TRBV9	TRBJ1-4	TRBD1	NA	TGTGCCAGCAGCGGGGGACAGACGATAAATGAAAAACTGTTTTTT	CASSGGQTINEKLFF
TRBV2	TRBJ1-1	NA	NA	TGTGCCAGCCGCTTATGGGGGCGGAACACTGAAGCTTTCTTT	CASRLWGRNTEAFF
TRBV4-1	TRBJ2-1	NA	NA	TGCGCCAGCAGCCAAGTCCACACGAATGAGCAGTTCTTC	CASSQVHTNEQFF
TRBV24-1	TRBJ2-1	TRBD2	NA	TGTGCCACCAGTGACCTGGTGACTAGCGGGAGGGTCTACAATGAGCAGTTCTTC	CATSDLVTSGRVYNEQFF
TRBV7-9	TRBJ2-5	TRBD2	NA	TGTGCCAGCAGCTTGGGTGCTAGCGGGACCCAAGAGACCCAGTACTTC	CASSLGASGTQETQYF
TRBV27	TRBJ2-3	NA	NA	TGTGCCAGCAGCTTCGGACAGATTGATACGCAGTATTTT	CASSFGQIDTQYF
TRBV30	TRBJ2-7	TRBD1	NA	TGTGCCTGGAGTGGTGCAGGGGGCGAGCAGTACTTC	CAWSGAGGEQYF
TRBV9	TRBJ2-5	TRBD2	NA	TGTGCCAGCAGCGGGGGACTAGGGTGGGAGACCCAGTACTTC	CASSGGLGWETQYF
TRBV5-5	TRBJ2-7	TRBD1	NA	TGTGCCAGCAGCCCCCCAAGGACAGGGGTTATTCTAACCTACGAGCAGTACTTC	CASSPPRTGVILTYEQYF
TRBV6-1	TRBJ2-1	TRBD1	NA	TGTGCCAGCAGTGAACGAGGGTATTCGGACAGGGTCAATGAGCAGTTCTTC	CASSERGYSDRVNEQFF
TRBV27	TRBJ2-3	NA	NA	TGTGCCAGCAGTTTATCGTGGAGAGGAAGCTCTACAGATACGCAGTATTTT	CASSLSWRGSSTDTQYF
TRBV4-1	TRBJ2-7	NA	many	TGCGCCAGCAGCCAAGTAGAGACGGGGTACTCCTACGAGCAGTACTTC	CASSQVETGYSYEQYF
TRBV15	TRBJ2-1	NA	NA	TGTGCCACCAGCAGAGGCGGGACGGGTTCCAATGAGCAGTTCTTC	CATSRGGTGSNEQFF
TRBV19	TRBJ2-3	TRBD2	NA	TGTGCCAGTGCCGGGGGGGTTCGAAATACGCAGTATTTT	CASAGGVRNTQYF
TRBV7-8	TRBJ1-2	TRBD1	NA	TGTGCCAGCAGCTCGGGGACAGGGGCCTATGGCTACACCTTC	CASSSGTGAYGYTF
TRBV6-6	TRBJ1-2	NA	NA	TGTGCCAGCAGGCCCGGGAGGAACTATGGCTACACCTTC	CASRPGRNYGYTF
TRBV5-8	TRBJ1-5	TRBD1	NA	TGTGCCAGCAGCTTAGGCCGGACAGGATTAAATCAGCCCCAGCATTTT	CASSLGRTGLNQPQHF
TRBV7-2	TRBJ2-3	NA	NA	TGTGCCAGCAGCCAACCAGGGCTCGGAAGGACAGATACGCAGTATTTT	CASSQPGLGRTDTQYF
TRBV29-1	TRBJ1-5	TRBD1	NA	TGCAGCGTTTCCCGTGACAGGGAACAGCCCCAGCATTTT	CSVSRDREQPQHF
TRBV6-5	TRBJ2-1	NA	NA	TGTGCCAGCAGTTACTCGCCGGAAGGAGACAATGAGCAGTTCTTC	CASSYSPEGDNEQFF
TRBV27	TRBJ2-7	TRBD2	once	TGTGCCAGCAGTTATGGGGGACTAGCGGGTCTCCACGAGCAGTACTTC	CASSYGGLAGLHEQYF
TRBV4-1	TRBJ2-3	TRBD2	NA	TGCGCCAGCAGCCAAGATTCCCCTAGCGGGAGATTCGATACGCAGTATTTT	CASSQDSPSGRFDTQYF
TRBV3-1/TRBV3-2	TRBJ2-7	TRBD1	NA	TGTGCCAGCAGCCGACAGGGACCCTACGAGCAGTACTTC	CASSRQGPYEQYF
TRBV9	TRBJ2-3	TRBD2	NA	TGTGCCAGCAGCGTAGGGGGACTAGCGGGAGCAAATACGCAGTATTTT	CASSVGGLAGANTQYF
TRBV7-8	TRBJ2-7	TRBD1	NA	TGTGCCAGCAGCTTAAGGGGTGGACAGGGGAGGCACGAGCAGTACTTC	CASSLRGGQGRHEQYF
TRBV6-6	TRBJ1-2	NA	NA	TGTGCCAGCAGTTACAAGGGGCCCCGGGACTATGGCTACACCTTC	CASSYKGPRDYGYTF
TRBV27	TRBJ2-2	NA	once	TGTGCCAGCAGTTTAGCGGTGAACACCGGGGAGCTGTTTTTT	CASSLAVNTGELFF